This TCR beta chain was sequenced in a study of control samples from healthy donors and cancer patients. The assay was immunoSEQ multiplex PCR, and TCRdb's table has in-frame clones only and misses some. The sample carries about 51,000 clones, 80% recorded once. The sample consisted of blood. The sequence was collected from a man aged 70 or older in good health.

CDR3 bases: TGCGCCAGCAGACTCCTCATGAACACTGAAGCTTTCTTT. Its protein product is CASRLLMNTEAFF. The chain is built from TRBV5-1 and TRBJ1-1; unclear D gene. The CDR3 consists of 13 residues. Germline CDR1 and CDR2: SGHRS and YFSETQ. V dropped 5 bases and J dropped 0 bases, with 8 bases sitting between them.